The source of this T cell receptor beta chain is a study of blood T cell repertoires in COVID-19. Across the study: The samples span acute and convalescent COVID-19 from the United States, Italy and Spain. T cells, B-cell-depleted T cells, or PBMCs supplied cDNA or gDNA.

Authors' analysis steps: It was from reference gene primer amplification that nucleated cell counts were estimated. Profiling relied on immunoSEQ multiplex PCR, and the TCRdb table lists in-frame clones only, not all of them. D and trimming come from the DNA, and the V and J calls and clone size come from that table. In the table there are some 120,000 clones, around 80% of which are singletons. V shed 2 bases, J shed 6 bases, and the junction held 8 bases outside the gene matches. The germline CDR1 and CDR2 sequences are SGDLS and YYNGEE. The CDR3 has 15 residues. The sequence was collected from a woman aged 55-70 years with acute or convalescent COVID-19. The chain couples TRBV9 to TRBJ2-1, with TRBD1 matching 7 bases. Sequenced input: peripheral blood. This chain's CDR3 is CASSVMTGPGNEQFF. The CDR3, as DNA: TGTGCCAGCAGCGTGATGACAGGGCCAGGCAATGAGCAGTTCTTC.